The rows below give T cell receptor beta chains drawn from one sample of a study of shared clonotypes between healthy human individuals. Produced via immunoSEQ multiplex PCR; TCRdb's table is partial and in-frame only. The sample lists approximately 1,000,000 clones; 75% to 85% were seen once. Sequencing used memory CD4+ T cells from PBMCs. The receptors here all came from a man younger than 35 in good health. Some clones in this sample may be carry-over from other donors' samples. CDR3s include the opening cysteine and the closing phenylalanine or tryptophan. D genes are given only for firm matches.

CAIADWTGNYGYTF,TRBD1,TRBJ1-2,TRBV10-3
CSVSNRDGQGTQYF,NA,TRBJ2-3,TRBV29-1
CASSHTVSTDTQYF,NA,TRBJ2-3,TRBV27
CAISANTGDYYEQYF,NA,TRBJ2-7,TRBV10-3
CASSSGTGKETQYF,TRBD1,TRBJ2-5,TRBV7-9
CSVRSLAVQEQFF,TRBD2,TRBJ2-1,TRBV29-1
CAISDKEGAANTEAFF,TRBD1,TRBJ1-1,TRBV10-3
CASTSPRDPRGETQYF,NA,TRBJ2-5,TRBV21-1
CASSNTAGTATQYF,NA,TRBJ2-3,TRBV19
CASSMGTGGSKTQYF,TRBD1,TRBJ2-5,TRBV19